Here is one TCR beta chain with its context. This record comes from a study of blood T cell repertoires in COVID-19. Study background: Samples representing acute and convalescent COVID-19 were sourced from the United States, Italy and Spain.

As originally analysed: Quantification of nucleated cells was approximated via reference gene primer amplification. The protocol was immunoSEQ multiplex PCR, while the TCRdb copy is restricted to in-frame clones and leaves out a portion. For V, J and clone size, that table is used; D and trimming come from the DNA. The table includes about 250,000 clones, approximately 90% detected once. V was clipped by 7 bases and J by 2 bases, with 9 bases between them. The CDR3 has 11 residues. Germline CDR1 and CDR2: SQVTM and ANQGSEA. The V call is TRBV29-1, the J call TRBJ2-7; D possibly uses TRBD1 or TRBD2 (6 bases each). The TCR sequence derives from a woman in her 40s who had recovered from COVID-19. Sequenced input: peripheral blood. In DNA form, the CDR3 reads TGCAGCGGGGGGGCCACCTACGAGCAGTACTTC. Translated, it gives CSGGATYEQYF.